This T cell receptor (beta chain) was profiled in a study of T cell repertoires in cytomegalovirus infection. At the level of the study: Public TCR beta signature analysis indicated the presence of both CMV infection and matching HLA type. The study, taken as a whole, reports: Summed frequency of shared TCR beta families picked out CMV carriers who also had the relevant HLA.

Each CDR3 protein is one row after TCRdb ran MiXCR on the reads. Of some 700,000 distinct CDR3 sequences in the sample, approximately 34% were seen once. Concerning this clonotype itself: What it recognizes is unknown.

V dropped 3 bases and J dropped 3 bases, with 12 bases sitting between them. The CDR3 has 15 residues. Germline CDR1 is WNHNN and CDR2 is SYGVQD (reference sequence). V and J are TRBV10-1 and TRBJ2-1, with D unresolved. Sequenced input: PBMCs. This sequence originates from a human donor in good health (CMV status not recorded). Some clones in this sample may be carry-over from other donors' samples. The chain's CDR3 is CASSDRSSNYNEQFF. Here the CDR3 DNA reads TGCGCCAGCAGTGATCGCAGCTCGAACTACAATGAGCAGTTCTTC.